This record concerns one TCR beta chain sequence. Under the authors' procedure: Amplifying reference gene primers gave estimates of nucleated cell counts. Method: immunoSEQ multiplex PCR; TCRdb's copy keeps in-frame clones and lacks some. V, J and clone size are those of that table, while D and trimming were read from the DNA. This table holds around 60,000 clones, 65% to 90% found once. These data belong to a study of blood T cell repertoires in COVID-19. In the study overall: Whether acute or convalescent, the COVID-19 samples came from the United States, Italy and Spain. The analysed material was cDNA or gDNA that came from T cells, B-cell-depleted T cells, or PBMCs.

This CDR3 is built from 17 residues. Germline V gene data show CDR1 as SGHNT and CDR2 as YENEEA. The V gene end was trimmed by 4 bases and the J gene end by 0 bases; junction bases not matched to a gene: 11. The clonotype was recovered from a man in his forties with acute or convalescent COVID-19. Sequencing was performed on peripheral blood. V is TRBV11-3 and J is TRBJ2-7; TRBD2 agrees at 8 bases. CDR3 protein: CASSSRIAGKSSYEQYF. In nucleotides, the CDR3 is TGTGCCAGCAGCTCCCGGATAGCGGGGAAGAGCTCCTACGAGCAGTACTTC.